This T cell receptor (beta chain) was profiled in a study of control samples from healthy donors and cancer patients. The CDR3 consists of 14 residues. Germline V CDR1 and CDR2: MDHEN, SYDVKM. With 7 bases clipped from V and 6 bases from J, the junction kept 9 bases outside the gene matches. TCRdb's copy holds only in-frame clones and misses some; the assay was immunoSEQ multiplex PCR. Here the sample spans over 150,000 clones, more than 85% being singletons. The V and J genes are TRBV28 and TRBJ2-1, with TRBD1 identical over 7 bases. The sequencing input was blood. The TCR originated in a woman aged 40 to 50 in good health. The CDR3 nucleotides are TGTGCCAGCAATGACAGGGAGACGGTCAATGAGCAGTTCTTC. This codes for CASNDRETVNEQFF.